This T cell receptor beta chain is from a study of blood T cell repertoires in COVID-19. The wider study: Nucleic acid was either cDNA or gDNA, and it came from T cells, B-cell-depleted T cells, or PBMCs.

In the authors' workflow: Nucleated cell counts were estimated from reference gene primer amplification. Clones were read by immunoSEQ multiplex PCR, and TCRdb kept only the in-frame ones, dropping some. V, J and clone size were drawn from that table, and D and trimming were deduced from the DNA. The sample holds about 48,000 clones, around 83% seen once. Sequencing was carried out using peripheral blood. The sequence derives from a human donor in a cohort sampled during active COVID-19.

The chain's CDR3 is CASSFESGVNTEAFF. The CDR3 DNA reads TGTGCCAGCAGTTTTGAATCCGGAGTGAACACTGAAGCTTTCTTT. The chain recombines TRBV27 with TRBJ1-1; D ambiguous. Germline assignment: CDR1 MNHEY and CDR2 SMNVEV (reference sequence). This CDR3 is built from 15 residues. The V end lost 3 bases, the J end lost 0 bases, and 11 bases lay between the germline ends.